This T cell receptor (beta chain) emerged from a study of shared clonotypes between healthy human individuals. Study at large: CD4 naive cells filled three plates per donor, CD4 memory three, CD8 naive two and CD8 memory one.

Original methodology: Filtering differed since immunoSEQ provided only junctions, with no quality scores. Generated by immunoSEQ multiplex PCR, the TCRdb table keeps only in-frame clones and is missing some. V and J calls and clone size are those listed in that table; D and trimming were worked out from the DNA. Of over 2,000,000 clones in the sample, 90% to 95% were seen once. The study, taken as a whole, reports: An effect of sequencing depth on clonotype sharing among donors was expected.

The count of this clone is one. The antigen is unknown. Germline-derived CDR1 and CDR2 are SGHAT and FQNNGV. This CDR3 spans 16 amino acids. Positively selected for CCR7, the CD45RO-negative cells used as naive CD8 cells excluded terminally differentiated effector memory CD45RA+ cells. The sequence was collected from a man between 18 and 35 years old in good health. Some clones in this sample may be carry-over from other donors' samples. This chain connects TRBV11-2 to TRBJ2-5; D may correspond to TRBD1 or TRBD2 (7 bases each). The J call could be wrong; TRBJ2-7 is a better fit for the DNA end. Material: naive CD8+ T cells from PBMCs. For the CDR3, the DNA is TGTGCCAGCAGCTTAGGAGGGGGAGGGGGCTTCTACGAGCAGTACTTC. This encodes CASSLGGGGGFYEQYF.